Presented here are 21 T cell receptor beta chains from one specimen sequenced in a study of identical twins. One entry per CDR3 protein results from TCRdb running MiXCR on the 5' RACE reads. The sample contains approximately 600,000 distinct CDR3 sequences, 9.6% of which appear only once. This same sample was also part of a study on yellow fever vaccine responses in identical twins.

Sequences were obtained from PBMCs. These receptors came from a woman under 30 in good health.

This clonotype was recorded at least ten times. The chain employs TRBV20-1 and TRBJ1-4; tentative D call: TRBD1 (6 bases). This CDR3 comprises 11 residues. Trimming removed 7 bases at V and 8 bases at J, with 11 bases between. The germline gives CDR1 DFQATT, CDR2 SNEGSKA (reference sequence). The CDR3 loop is CSVEGEEKLFF. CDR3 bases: TGCAGTGTGGAGGGGGAAGAAAAACTGTTTTTT.

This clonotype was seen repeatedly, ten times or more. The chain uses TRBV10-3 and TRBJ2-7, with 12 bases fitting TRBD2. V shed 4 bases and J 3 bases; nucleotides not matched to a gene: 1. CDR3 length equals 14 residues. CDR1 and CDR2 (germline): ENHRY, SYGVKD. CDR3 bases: TGTGCCATCAGTGCGACTAGCGGGGGCTACGAGCAGTACTTC. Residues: CAISATSGGYEQYF.

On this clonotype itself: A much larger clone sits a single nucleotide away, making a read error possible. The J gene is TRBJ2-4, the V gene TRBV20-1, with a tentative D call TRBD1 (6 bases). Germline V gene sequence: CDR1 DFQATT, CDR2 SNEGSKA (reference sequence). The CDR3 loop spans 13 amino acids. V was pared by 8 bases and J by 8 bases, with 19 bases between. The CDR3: CSTDPSDRDIQYF. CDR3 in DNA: TGCAGTACAGATCCCTCGGACAGAGACATTCAGTACTTC.

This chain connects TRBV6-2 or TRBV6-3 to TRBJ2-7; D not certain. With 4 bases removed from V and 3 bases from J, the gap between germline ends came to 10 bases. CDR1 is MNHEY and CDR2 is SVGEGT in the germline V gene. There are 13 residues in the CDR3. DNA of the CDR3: TGTGCCAGCAGTTCTCTAGTTAACTACGAGCAGTACTTC. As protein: CASSSLVNYEQYF.

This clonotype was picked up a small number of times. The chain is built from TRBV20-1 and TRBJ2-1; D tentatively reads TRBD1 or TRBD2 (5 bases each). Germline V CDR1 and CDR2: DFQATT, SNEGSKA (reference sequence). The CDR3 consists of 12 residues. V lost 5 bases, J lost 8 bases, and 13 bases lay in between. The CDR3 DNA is TGCAGTGCTCTTAGGGACGTCGATGAGCAGTTCTTC. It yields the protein CSALRDVDEQFF.

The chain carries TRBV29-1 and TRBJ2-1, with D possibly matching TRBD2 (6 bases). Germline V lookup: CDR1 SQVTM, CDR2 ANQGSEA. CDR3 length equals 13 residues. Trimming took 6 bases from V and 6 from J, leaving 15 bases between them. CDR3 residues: CSVEGLLGNEQFF. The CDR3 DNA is TGCAGCGTAGAGGGACTCCTAGGCAATGAGCAGTTCTTC.

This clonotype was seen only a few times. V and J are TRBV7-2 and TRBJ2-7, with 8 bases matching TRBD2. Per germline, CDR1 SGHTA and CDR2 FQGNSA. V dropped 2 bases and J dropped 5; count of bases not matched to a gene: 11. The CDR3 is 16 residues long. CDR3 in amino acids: CASSLTSGSGENEQYF. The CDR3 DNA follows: TGTGCCAGCAGCTTAACCTCGGGTAGCGGGGAAAACGAGCAGTACTTC.

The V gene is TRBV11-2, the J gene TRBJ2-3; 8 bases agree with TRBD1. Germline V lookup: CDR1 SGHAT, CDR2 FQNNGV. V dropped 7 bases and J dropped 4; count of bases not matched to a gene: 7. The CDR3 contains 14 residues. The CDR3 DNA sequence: TGTGCCAGCAAATACGACAGGGGCGCAGATACGCAGTATTTT. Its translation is CASKYDRGADTQYF.

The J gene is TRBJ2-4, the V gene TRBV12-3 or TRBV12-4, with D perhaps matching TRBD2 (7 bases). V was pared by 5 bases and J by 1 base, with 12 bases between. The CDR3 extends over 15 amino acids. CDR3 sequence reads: CASSQGGVAKNIQYF. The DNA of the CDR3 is TGTGCCAGCAGTCAAGGGGGGGTCGCCAAAAACATTCAGTACTTC.

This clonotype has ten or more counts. For the CDR3, the DNA is TGCAGTGCCCCGGACAGGAGGAGTCAAGAGACCCAGTACTTC. The encoded protein is CSAPDRRSQETQYF. This chain links TRBV20-1 with TRBJ2-5; TRBD1 agrees at 7 bases. Germline CDR1 reads DFQATT; CDR2 reads SNEGSKA (reference sequence). This CDR3 is built from 14 residues. The trim removed 6 bases at V and 2 bases at J, leaving 9 bases unmatched.

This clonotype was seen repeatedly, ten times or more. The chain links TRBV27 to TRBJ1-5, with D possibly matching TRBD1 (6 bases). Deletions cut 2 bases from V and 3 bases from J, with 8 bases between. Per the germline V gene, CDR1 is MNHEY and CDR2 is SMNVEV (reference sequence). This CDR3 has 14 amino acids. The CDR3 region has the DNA TGTGCCAGCAGTTTAGCAGGGGTCAATCAGCCCCAGCATTTT. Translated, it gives CASSLAGVNQPQHF.

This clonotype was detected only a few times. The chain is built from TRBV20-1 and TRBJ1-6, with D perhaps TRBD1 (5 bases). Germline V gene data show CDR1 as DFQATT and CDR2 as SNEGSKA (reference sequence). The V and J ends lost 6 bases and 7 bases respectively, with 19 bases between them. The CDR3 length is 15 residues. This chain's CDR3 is CSATRSSGGNSPLHF. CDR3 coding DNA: TGCAGTGCAACGCGATCTAGCGGGGGGAATTCACCCCTCCACTTT.

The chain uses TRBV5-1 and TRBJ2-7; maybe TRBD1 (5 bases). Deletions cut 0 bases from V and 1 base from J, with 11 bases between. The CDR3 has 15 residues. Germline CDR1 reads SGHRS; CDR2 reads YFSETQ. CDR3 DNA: TGCGCCAGCAGCTTGGCCCAACAGGCTTCCTACGAGCAGTACTTC. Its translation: CASSLAQQASYEQYF.

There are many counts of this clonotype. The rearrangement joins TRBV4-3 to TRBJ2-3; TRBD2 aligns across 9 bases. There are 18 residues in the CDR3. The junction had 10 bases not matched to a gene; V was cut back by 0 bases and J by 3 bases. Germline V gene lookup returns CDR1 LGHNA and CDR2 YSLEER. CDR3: CASSQDDLAGLGTDTQYF. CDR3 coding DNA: TGCGCCAGCAGCCAAGATGATCTAGCGGGGCTAGGAACAGATACGCAGTATTTT.

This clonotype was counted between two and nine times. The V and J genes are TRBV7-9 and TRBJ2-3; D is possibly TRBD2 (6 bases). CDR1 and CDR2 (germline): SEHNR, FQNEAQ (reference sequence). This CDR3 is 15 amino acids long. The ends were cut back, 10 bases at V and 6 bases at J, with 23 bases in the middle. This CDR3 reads CANRFPSEGSDTQYF. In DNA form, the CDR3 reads TGTGCCAACAGGTTCCCCTCGGAGGGTTCCGATACGCAGTATTTT.

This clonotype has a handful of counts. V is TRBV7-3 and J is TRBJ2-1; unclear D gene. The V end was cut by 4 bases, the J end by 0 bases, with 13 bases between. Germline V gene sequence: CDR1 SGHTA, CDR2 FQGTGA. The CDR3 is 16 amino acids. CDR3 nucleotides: TGTGCCAGCAGCTCTCTAGGACCTGGCTCCTACAATGAGCAGTTCTTC. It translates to CASSSLGPGSYNEQFF.

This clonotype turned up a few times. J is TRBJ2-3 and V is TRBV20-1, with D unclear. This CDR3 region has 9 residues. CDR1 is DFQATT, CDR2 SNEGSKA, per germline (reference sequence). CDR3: CSCGDTQYF. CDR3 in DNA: TGCTCCTGTGGGGATACGCAGTATTTT.

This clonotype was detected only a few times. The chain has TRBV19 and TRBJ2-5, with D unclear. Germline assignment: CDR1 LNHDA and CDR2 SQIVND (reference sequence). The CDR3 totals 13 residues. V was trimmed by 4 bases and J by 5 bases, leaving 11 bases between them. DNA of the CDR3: TGTGCCAGTAGTAAGGGAACTTGGGAGACCCAGTACTTC. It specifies CASSKGTWETQYF.

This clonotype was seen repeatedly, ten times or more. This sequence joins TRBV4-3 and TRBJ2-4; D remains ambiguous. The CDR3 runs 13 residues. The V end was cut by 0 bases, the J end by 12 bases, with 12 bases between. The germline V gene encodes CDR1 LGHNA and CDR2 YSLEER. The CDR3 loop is CASSQDMAEPQYF. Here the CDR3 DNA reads TGCGCCAGCAGCCAAGATATGGCAGAACCTCAGTACTTC.

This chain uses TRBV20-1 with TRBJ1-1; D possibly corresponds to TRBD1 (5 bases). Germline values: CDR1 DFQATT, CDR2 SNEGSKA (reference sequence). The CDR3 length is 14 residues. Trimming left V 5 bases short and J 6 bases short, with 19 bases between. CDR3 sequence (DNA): TGCAGTGCTGGGGGAGGGACGGCCGTCGCTGAAGCTTTCTTT. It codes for CSAGGGTAVAEAFF.

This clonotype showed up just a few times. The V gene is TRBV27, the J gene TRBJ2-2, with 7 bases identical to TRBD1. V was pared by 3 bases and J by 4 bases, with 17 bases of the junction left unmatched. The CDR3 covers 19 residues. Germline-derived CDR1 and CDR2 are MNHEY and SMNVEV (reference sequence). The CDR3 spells CASSFSFHPGQKPTGELFF. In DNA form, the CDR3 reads TGTGCCAGCAGTTTCTCTTTTCATCCGGGACAGAAACCCACCGGGGAGCTGTTTTTT.